Listed below are T cell receptor beta chains from one sample, sequenced in a study of T-cell reconstitution after alpha-beta-depleted transplantation in children. TCRdb recomputed calls from the PCR reads with MiXCR, one row per CDR3 protein. The sample lists 490,000 or so distinct CDR3 sequences, approximately 12% occurring once. The source was PBMCs from the stem cell graft donor, collected from the stem cell graft. The receptors stem from a human donor who donated a stem cell graft to a child with combined immunodeficiency. The CDR3 runs from the conserved cysteine through the conserved F or W. Fields, in order: V gene, J gene, clone size, D gene, CDR3 protein, CDR3 DNA. The D gene is left open where the match is weak. Clone sizes are given selectively: once, few, many, or a class where the clone is expanded.

V: TRBV20-1; J: TRBJ2-5; size: few; D: NA; CDR3: CSADPGRMQETQYF; DNA: TGCAGTGCTGACCCGGGACGTATGCAAGAGACCCAGTACTTC
V: TRBV20-1; J: TRBJ1-1; size: NA; D: NA; CDR3: CSASITQQGSNTEAFF; DNA: TGCAGTGCTAGCATAACCCAACAGGGCTCGAACACTGAAGCTTTCTTT
V: TRBV6-2/TRBV6-3; J: TRBJ2-7; size: NA; D: NA; CDR3: CASSFAGTTKNEQYF; DNA: TGTGCCAGCAGTTTTGCCGGGACAACAAAAAACGAGCAGTACTTC
V: TRBV12-3/TRBV12-4; J: TRBJ2-7; size: few; D: TRBD2; CDR3: CASTWGLAGYEQYF; DNA: TGTGCCAGCACCTGGGGACTAGCGGGCTACGAGCAGTACTTC
V: TRBV7-9; J: TRBJ2-6; size: many; D: NA; CDR3: CASSPSSGANVLTF; DNA: TGTGCCAGCAGCCCCTCCTCTGGGGCCAACGTCCTGACTTTC
V: TRBV20-1; J: TRBJ2-2; size: few; D: TRBD2; CDR3: CCAREGTSGRNRGELFF; DNA: TGCTGTGCTAGAGAGGGAACTAGCGGGAGGAACAGGGGGGAGCTGTTTTTT
V: TRBV7-2; J: TRBJ2-3; size: many; D: NA; CDR3: CASSSQSTDTQYF; DNA: TGTGCCAGCAGCTCTCAAAGCACAGATACGCAGTATTTT
V: TRBV24-1; J: TRBJ2-7; size: many; D: NA; CDR3: CATSETRGMEQYF; DNA: TGTGCCACCAGTGAGACACGGGGGATGGAGCAGTACTTC
V: TRBV20-1; J: TRBJ1-1; size: NA; D: NA; CDR3: CSAAEHTEAFF; DNA: TGCAGTGCTGCGGAACACACTGAAGCTTTCTTT
V: TRBV19; J: TRBJ2-1; size: NA; D: NA; CDR3: CASSPNRVAGNEQFF; DNA: TGTGCCAGTAGTCCAAACAGGGTGGCAGGCAATGAGCAGTTCTTC
V: TRBV7-3; J: TRBJ1-2; size: many; D: NA; CDR3: CASSLDSAANYGYTF; DNA: TGTGCCAGCAGCTTAGACAGCGCGGCTAACTATGGCTACACCTTC
V: TRBV12-3/TRBV12-4; J: TRBJ2-1; size: many; D: NA; CDR3: CASSFHGTRGNEQFF; DNA: TGTGCCAGCAGTTTCCATGGGACCAGGGGCAATGAGCAGTTCTTC
V: TRBV7-9; J: TRBJ2-2; size: NA; D: TRBD1; CDR3: CASSFGDRENTGELFF; DNA: TGTGCCAGCAGCTTCGGGGACAGGGAGAACACCGGGGAGCTGTTTTTT
V: TRBV7-9; J: TRBJ1-6; size: few; D: NA; CDR3: CASSWHRQVPSPLHF; DNA: TGTGCCAGCAGCTGGCACCGACAGGTCCCTTCACCCCTCCACTTT
V: TRBV27; J: TRBJ2-1; size: many; D: TRBD2; CDR3: CASSPTGLAGEKGSYNEQFF; DNA: TGTGCCAGCTCACCCACGGGACTAGCGGGAGAAAAGGGCTCCTACAATGAGCAGTTCTTC
V: TRBV4-3; J: TRBJ2-1; size: NA; D: NA; CDR3: CASSQDTGNEQFF; DNA: TGCGCCAGCAGCCAAGATACGGGGAATGAGCAGTTCTTC
V: TRBV20-1; J: TRBJ2-6; size: NA; D: NA; CDR3: CSALDVSGANVLTF; DNA: TGCAGTGCTCTGGACGTCTCTGGGGCCAACGTCCTGACTTTC
V: TRBV5-1; J: TRBJ2-3; size: few; D: TRBD1; CDR3: CASSYLGQGTDTQYF; DNA: TGCGCCAGCAGCTACCTGGGACAGGGAACAGATACGCAGTATTTT
V: TRBV9; J: TRBJ2-2; size: NA; D: NA; CDR3: CASRGGATNTGELFF; DNA: TGTGCCAGCAGGGGGGGGGCAACGAACACCGGGGAGCTGTTTTTT
V: TRBV20-1; J: TRBJ2-2; size: few; D: NA; CDR3: CSARKVVTGGSNTGELFF; DNA: TGCAGTGCTAGGAAAGTCGTAACGGGGGGCTCGAACACCGGGGAGCTGTTTTTT
V: TRBV5-1; J: TRBJ2-1; size: NA; D: NA; CDR3: CASSLAGNRGGYNEQFF; DNA: TGCGCCAGCAGCTTGGCAGGAAACAGGGGGGGGTACAATGAGCAGTTCTTC
V: TRBV5-5; J: TRBJ2-4; size: many; D: NA; CDR3: CASSARAGSNKNIQYF; DNA: TGTGCCAGCAGCGCTCGGGCAGGGTCGAACAAAAACATTCAGTACTTC
V: TRBV7-2; J: TRBJ2-7; size: NA; D: NA; CDR3: CASSLEVRFSYEQYF; DNA: TGTGCCAGCAGCTTAGAGGTCAGGTTCTCCTACGAGCAGTACTTC
V: TRBV7-3; J: TRBJ2-3; size: NA; D: TRBD2; CDR3: CASSSQAQRGSIDTQYF; DNA: TGTGCCAGCAGCTCACAAGCTCAGCGGGGGTCGATAGATACGCAGTATTTT
V: TRBV5-8; J: TRBJ1-2; size: NA; D: NA; CDR3: CASSLGQALNYGYTF; DNA: TGTGCCAGCAGCTTGGGGCAGGCCCTCAACTATGGCTACACCTTC
V: TRBV15; J: TRBJ2-1; size: many; D: NA; CDR3: CATSRDRTNYNEQFF; DNA: TGTGCCACCAGCAGAGACCGGACAAACTACAATGAGCAGTTCTTC
V: TRBV18; J: TRBJ2-7; size: few; D: TRBD2; CDR3: CASSPPGTSGGYEQYF; DNA: TGTGCCAGCTCACCACCTGGGACTAGCGGGGGATACGAGCAGTACTTC
V: TRBV4-3; J: TRBJ2-1; size: NA; D: NA; CDR3: CASSQKAARVNEQFF; DNA: TGCGCCAGCAGCCAAAAGGCGGCACGGGTTAATGAGCAGTTCTTC
V: TRBV28; J: TRBJ1-4; size: many; D: NA; CDR3: CASSEQGTNEKLFF; DNA: TGTGCCAGCAGTGAACAGGGAACTAATGAAAAACTGTTTTTT
V: TRBV27; J: TRBJ2-2; size: many; D: NA; CDR3: CASSGGGSGELFF; DNA: TGTGCCAGCAGTGGAGGCGGCTCCGGGGAGCTGTTTTTT
V: TRBV21-1; J: TRBJ2-1; size: NA; D: NA; CDR3: CASSSAQGDCDEQFF; DNA: TGTGCCAGCAGCTCCGCTCAGGGGGATTGCGATGAGCAGTTCTTC
V: TRBV24-1; J: TRBJ2-1; size: many; D: NA; CDR3: CATAEESGNEQFF; DNA: TGTGCCACCGCCGAGGAGTCGGGAAATGAGCAGTTCTTC
V: TRBV27; J: TRBJ2-7; size: many; D: TRBD1; CDR3: CAVHRGRHEQYF; DNA: TGTGCCGTCCACAGGGGCAGGCACGAGCAGTACTTC
V: TRBV9; J: TRBJ2-5; size: few; D: TRBD1; CDR3: CASSAGTGAQETQYF; DNA: TGTGCCAGCAGCGCAGGAACAGGGGCCCAAGAGACCCAGTACTTC
V: TRBV5-1; J: TRBJ2-7; size: NA; D: TRBD1; CDR3: CASSLLPGGYEQYF; DNA: TGCGCCAGCAGCTTGCTCCCAGGGGGCTACGAGCAGTACTTC
V: TRBV12-3/TRBV12-4; J: TRBJ1-5; size: many; D: NA; CDR3: CASSPGTTWHQPQHF; DNA: TGTGCCAGCAGCCCCGGGACGACGTGGCATCAGCCCCAGCATTTT
V: TRBV7-2; J: TRBJ2-7; size: NA; D: NA; CDR3: CASSRTTQGFAGYEQYF; DNA: TGTGCCAGCAGCCGAACAACACAGGGCTTCGCCGGCTACGAGCAGTACTTC
V: TRBV29-1; J: TRBJ1-1; size: NA; D: NA; CDR3: CSVESEGWTEAFF; DNA: TGCAGCGTTGAATCGGAGGGTTGGACTGAAGCTTTCTTT
V: TRBV5-1; J: TRBJ1-3; size: few; D: NA; CDR3: CASSPDTFSGNTIYF; DNA: TGCGCCAGCAGCCCGGACACCTTCTCTGGAAACACCATATATTTT
V: TRBV20-1; J: TRBJ2-2; size: NA; D: NA; CDR3: CSAIDPDTGELFF; DNA: TGCAGTGCGATCGACCCGGACACCGGGGAGCTGTTTTTT
V: TRBV18; J: TRBJ2-3; size: few; D: NA; CDR3: CASSPLARTSTDTQYF; DNA: TGTGCCAGCTCACCGCTGGCGCGGACTAGCACAGATACGCAGTATTTT
V: TRBV4-3; J: TRBJ2-7; size: few; D: TRBD2; CDR3: CASSQLPGLDLKF; DNA: TGCGCCAGCAGCCAACTACCGGGACTAGATTTGAAATTC
V: TRBV5-1; J: TRBJ2-6; size: many; D: NA; CDR3: CASSLAGGRGANVLTF; DNA: TGCGCCAGCAGCTTGGCCGGAGGTAGGGGGGCCAACGTCCTGACTTTC
V: TRBV6-1; J: TRBJ1-1; size: few; D: TRBD1; CDR3: CASSPTQGVGEAFF; DNA: TGTGCCAGCAGCCCCACACAGGGGGTGGGCGAAGCTTTCTTT
V: TRBV29-1; J: TRBJ2-7; size: few; D: TRBD2; CDR3: CSVEVAGGRYF; DNA: TGCAGCGTTGAAGTAGCGGGAGGGCGCTACTTC
V: TRBV28; J: TRBJ1-5; size: NA; D: TRBD1; CDR3: CASSLGQQFQPQHF; DNA: TGTGCCAGCAGTTTGGGACAGCAATTTCAGCCCCAGCATTTT
V: TRBV12-3/TRBV12-4; J: TRBJ2-3; size: many; D: NA; CDR3: CASSNTDTQYF; DNA: TGTGCCAGCAGTAACACAGATACGCAGTATTTT
V: TRBV12-3/TRBV12-4; J: TRBJ1-2; size: NA; D: NA; CDR3: CASSFGHSYGYTF; DNA: TGTGCCAGCAGTTTTGGTCACAGCTATGGCTACACCTTC
V: TRBV9; J: TRBJ2-3; size: NA; D: TRBD2; CDR3: CASSASGGSSTDTQYF; DNA: TGTGCCAGCAGCGCTAGCGGGGGGTCAAGCACAGATACGCAGTATTTT
V: TRBV12-3/TRBV12-4; J: TRBJ2-5; size: many; D: TRBD1; CDR3: CASSLTGSLRETQYF; DNA: TGTGCCAGCAGTCTGACAGGGAGTTTGAGGGAGACCCAGTACTTC